This T cell receptor (beta chain) was recorded in a study of blood T cell repertoires in COVID-19. Study-wide background: T cells, B-cell-depleted T cells, or PBMCs supplied cDNA or gDNA.

Per the study methods: Amplification of reference gene primers was used by the study to estimate nucleated cell counts. Sequencing was performed with immunoSEQ multiplex PCR; in TCRdb, only in-frame clones are kept and a portion is missing. V and J calls and clone size are those listed in that table; D and trimming were worked out from the DNA. The sample lists 200,000 or so clones; around four fifths were seen once. The V gene end was trimmed by 7 bases and the J gene end by 7 bases; junction bases not matched to a gene: 5. This CDR3 contains 12 residues. Looked up from germline, CDR1 is SQVTM and CDR2 is ANQGSEA. This clone has only a few counts.

The sequenced sample consisted of peripheral blood. The J gene is TRBJ1-2, the V gene TRBV29-1, with 11 nucleotides matching TRBD1. The sequence was obtained from a woman aged 55-70 years who had recovered from COVID-19. CDR3 protein: CSDWDRGGGYTF. The CDR3 bases are TGCAGCGACTGGGACAGGGGGGGTGGCTACACCTTC.